The next 26 T cell receptor beta chains were all read from a single sample in a study of blood T cell repertoires in COVID-19. Clones were sequenced by immunoSEQ multiplex PCR, and TCRdb holds only the in-frame ones, with some missing. The data contain approximately 190,000 clones, approximately 79% of them singletons. The sequenced sample consisted of peripheral blood. The receptors here all came from a man aged 60 to 75 with active or convalescent COVID-19.

The gene calls are TRBV3-1 (or the pseudogene TRBV3-2) and TRBJ2-7, with D hard to call. Trimming pared 3 bases from V and 8 bases from J, leaving 5 bases between. This CDR3 spans 10 amino acids. Germline V gene lookup returns CDR1 LGHDT and CDR2 YNNKEL (reference sequence). Here the CDR3 DNA reads TGTGCCAGCAGCCACGACAAGCAGTACTTC. Translation: CASSHDKQYF.

The rearrangement uses TRBV10-3 and TRBJ1-2; 8 bases map to TRBD1. The CDR3 runs to 15 residues. The germline CDR1 and CDR2 sequences are ENHRY and SYGVKD. The J segment lost 3 bases and the V segment lost 0 bases, leaving 3 bases of the junction unmatched. The CDR3 region is CAISESQGGYYGYTF. CDR3 DNA sequence: TGTGCCATCAGTGAGTCACAGGGGGGCTACTATGGCTACACCTTC.

The chain combines TRBV28 with TRBJ1-5; D is undetermined. Germline CDR1 MDHEN, CDR2 SYDVKM. The ends were cut back, 7 bases at V and 0 bases at J, with 13 bases in the middle. CDR3 size: 15 residues. The CDR3 loop is CASTGTPHSNQPQHF. The CDR3 nucleotides are TGTGCCAGCACAGGTACACCTCATAGCAATCAGCCCCAGCATTTT.

The CDR3 sequence is CASSPPGTGQYEQYF. As DNA, the CDR3 is TGCGCCAGCAGCCCCCCCGGGACAGGGCAATACGAGCAGTACTTC. The chain joins TRBV5-1 to TRBJ2-7, with 9 bases aligning to TRBD1. This CDR3 spans 15 amino acids. The J segment lost 4 bases and the V segment lost 4 bases, leaving 9 bases of the junction unmatched. The germline gives CDR1 SGHRS, CDR2 YFSETQ.

A few counts support this clone. The chain couples TRBV2 to TRBJ2-7; D possibly corresponds to TRBD1 (5 bases). Germline assignment: CDR1 SNHLY and CDR2 FYNNEI. This CDR3 spans 16 amino acids. Deletions cut 3 bases from V and 4 bases from J, with 19 bases between. The CDR3 loop reads CASSERQGQPGYEQYF. The CDR3 DNA follows: TGTGCCAGCAGTGAGAGACAAGGACAACCTGGGTACGAGCAGTACTTC. The whole variable domain, remainder taken from reference TRBV2 and TRBJ2-7, is EPEVTQTPSHQVTQMGQEVILRCVPISNHLYFYWYRQILGQKVEFLVSFYNNEISEKSEIFDDQFSVERPDGSNFTLKIRSTKLEDSAMYFCASSERQGQPGYEQYFGPGTRLTVT.

The chain recombines TRBV30 with TRBJ1-2, with D possibly being TRBD1 (6 bases). Germline V lookup: CDR1 GTSNPN, CDR2 SVGIG (reference sequence). Deletions cut 2 bases from V and 10 bases from J, with 20 bases between. CDR3 length: 14 amino acids. CDR3 DNA sequence: TGTGCCTGGAGTTCCCGGCGGACAGCTAAGGACTACACCTTC. Its protein product is CAWSSRRTAKDYTF.

The rearrangement joins TRBV11-2 to TRBJ2-1; D possibly corresponds to TRBD2 (6 bases). V dropped 5 bases and J dropped 10 bases, with 24 bases sitting between them. The CDR3 contains 16 residues. In germline, CDR1 is SGHAT, CDR2 FQNNGV. CDR3 amino acids: CASSTSGTRSGWEQFF. The CDR3 DNA sequence: TGTGCCAGCAGCACATCCGGGACTCGAAGTGGATGGGAGCAGTTCTTC.

Concerning this clone: The identical CDR3 is also encoded by other nucleotide sequences in the sample. The chain has TRBV27 and TRBJ1-1, with D unclear. Germline lookup yields CDR1 MNHEY and CDR2 SMNVEV (reference sequence). There are 14 residues in the CDR3. V was pared by 3 bases and J by 2 bases, with 10 bases between. This CDR3 is CASSFRTGNTEAFF. CDR3 sequence (DNA): TGTGCCAGCAGTTTTAGGACGGGAAACACTGAAGCTTTCTTT.

This chain links TRBV28 with TRBJ1-5, with D unclear. V was clipped by 6 bases and J by 12 bases, with 12 bases between them. The CDR3 extends over 11 amino acids. The germline V gene has CDR1 MDHEN and CDR2 SYDVKM. Here the CDR3 reads CASRIGEVQHF. CDR3 bases: TGTGCCAGCAGGATTGGTGAGGTCCAGCATTTT.

The chain couples TRBV11-1 to TRBJ2-1; perhaps TRBD2 as D (5 bases). CDR3 length: 14 amino acids. The V gene's germline CDR1 is SGHAT and CDR2 FQDESV (reference sequence). The V end lost 2 bases, the J end lost 4 bases, and 9 bases lay between the germline ends. The CDR3 DNA reads TGTGCCAGCAGCTTATTGACGGGGTACAATGAGCAGTTCTTC. The encoded protein is CASSLLTGYNEQFF.

Only one count was recorded for this clone. The rearrangement joins TRBV11-2 to TRBJ2-1; D not resolved. CDR3 size: 12 residues. Between the trimmed V and J ends, which lost 6 bases and 10 bases, there was a span of 13 bases. Germline CDR1 is SGHAT and CDR2 is FQNNGV. The CDR3 loop reads CASSIFWREQFF. Here the CDR3 DNA reads TGTGCCAGCAGTATCTTCTGGCGGGAGCAGTTCTTC. Based on the CDR3 plus reference TRBV11-2 and TRBJ2-1, the full variable domain is EAGVAQSPRYKIIEKRQSVAFWCNPISGHATLYWYQQILGQGPKLLIQFQNNGVVDDSQLPKDRFSAERLKGVDSTLKIQPAKLEDSAVYLCASSIFWREQFFGPGTRLTVL.

The V and J genes are TRBV5-1 and TRBJ2-3, with D possibly TRBD2 on 6 matching bases. Trimming shortened V by 0 bases and J by 6 bases, and 8 bases separated the two germline ends. This CDR3 spans 13 amino acids. Germline CDR1 reads SGHRS; CDR2 reads YFSETQ. CDR3: CASSLGLVDTQYF. The CDR3 bases are TGCGCCAGCAGCTTGGGACTAGTGGATACGCAGTATTTT.

This clone has at least ten counts. The genes are TRBV18 and TRBJ2-1; 14 nucleotides match TRBD2. In germline, CDR1 is KGHSH, CDR2 LQKENI. Unmatched junction bases numbered 11, after V lost 3 bases and J lost 7 bases. The CDR3 is made up of 18 amino acids. The CDR3 region has the DNA TGTGCCAGCTCACCGAGACTAGCGGGAGGGAATTTGTGGAATGAGCAGTTCTTC. Translation: CASSPRLAGGNLWNEQFF.

The rearrangement links TRBV5-4 to TRBJ2-3, with D unclear. Trimming removed 0 bases at V and 3 bases at J, with 11 bases between. This CDR3 has 15 amino acids. From germline, CDR1 is SGHNT and CDR2 YYREEE (reference sequence). CDR3 in DNA: TGTGCCAGCAGCTTGGAGCTAGATGTAACAGATACGCAGTATTTT. Protein: CASSLELDVTDTQYF.

This chain connects TRBV18 to TRBJ1-2; 8 bases agree with TRBD1. CDR1 KGHSH and CDR2 LQKENI come from the germline V gene. V lost 1 base to trimming and J lost 2 bases; unmatched junction nucleotides: 6. The CDR3 is 16 amino acids. This chain's CDR3 is CASSPQSGGANYGYTF. As DNA, the CDR3 is TGTGCCAGCTCACCACAGTCAGGGGGCGCGAACTATGGCTACACCTTC.

J is TRBJ2-1 and V is TRBV3-1 (or the pseudogene TRBV3-2), with a weak D call TRBD1 (9 bases). Germline V CDR1 and CDR2: LGHDT, YNNKEL (reference sequence). This CDR3 is 18 amino acids long. V was trimmed by 8 bases and J by 8 bases, leaving 31 bases between them. In DNA, the CDR3 is TGTGCCAGCTCACGGACAGGGGCTATAGCGGGGCGGGCCGATGAGCAGTTCTTC. Amino acids: CASSRTGAIAGRADEQFF.

V and J are TRBV6-5 and TRBJ1-6, with 7 bases that match TRBD1. The germline CDR1 and CDR2 sequences are MNHEY and SVGAGI. The CDR3 sequence is 14 residues long. The trim removed 2 bases at V and 5 bases at J, leaving 0 bases unmatched. CDR3 DNA: TGTGCCAGCAGTTACAGGGGGCATAATTCACCCCTCCACTTT. Protein: CASSYRGHNSPLHF.

The genes are TRBV6-5 and TRBJ1-4; 7 bases match TRBD1. Germline CDR1 and CDR2: MNHEY and SVGAGI. The V and J ends lost 4 bases and 0 bases, in that order; junction bases with no gene match: 5. The CDR3 runs to 16 residues. For the CDR3, the DNA is TGTGCCAGCAGTTCAACAGGGGCCGCAACTAATGAAAAACTGTTTTTT. It codes for CASSSTGAATNEKLFF.

The rearrangement joins TRBV5-5 to TRBJ2-7, with no clear D. Germline loops: CDR1 SGHKS, CDR2 YYEKEE (reference sequence). Trimming took 4 bases from V and 2 from J, leaving 13 bases between them. This CDR3 region has 14 residues. CDR3 DNA: TGTGCCAGCAGCGGGCTAACCCGCACCTACGAGCAGTACTTC. It is translated as CASSGLTRTYEQYF.

This clone was observed many times. The chain recombines TRBV3-1 (or the pseudogene TRBV3-2) with TRBJ2-7, with 7 bases that match TRBD2. Per the germline V gene, CDR1 is LGHDT and CDR2 is YNNKEL (reference sequence). V lost 4 bases, J lost 8 bases, and 11 bases stayed unmatched. The CDR3 length is 14 residues. Written as DNA, the CDR3 is TGTGCCAGCAGCCGGGAGGGACGCCCTTACCAGCAGTACTTC. Translation gives CASSREGRPYQQYF.

The V and J genes are TRBV6-5 and TRBJ2-7; possible D gene TRBD1, 5 bases. V lost 0 bases and J lost 2, with 8 bases in between. The CDR3 runs to 14 residues. Germline V gene sequence: CDR1 MNHEY, CDR2 SVGAGI. The CDR3: CASSYSTGTYEQYF. The CDR3 DNA reads TGTGCCAGCAGTTACTCTACAGGAACCTACGAGCAGTACTTC.

This chain uses TRBV28 with TRBJ2-7; D is undetermined. The length of the CDR3 is 15 residues. V lost 2 bases and J lost 0, with 11 bases in between. CDR1 is MDHEN and CDR2 is SYDVKM in the germline V gene. The CDR3 nucleotides read TGTGCCAGCAGTTTACCTGGTAGTCTCTCCTACGAGCAGTACTTC. Translating gives CASSLPGSLSYEQYF.

The chain employs TRBV7-2 and TRBJ2-1; TRBD1 agrees at 7 bases. The length of the CDR3 is 13 residues. Germline V CDR1 and CDR2: SGHTA, FQGNSA. Trimming removed 5 bases from V and 5 bases from J; junction bases left unmatched: 3. CDR3: CASSLGQNNEQFF. The CDR3 bases are TGTGCCAGCAGCCTGGGACAGAACAATGAGCAGTTCTTC.

The genes are TRBV29-1 and TRBJ2-6; D gene unclear. Germline CDR1 reads SQVTM; CDR2 reads ANQGSEA. Deletions cut 1 base from V and 1 base from J, with 11 bases between. This CDR3 comprises 16 residues. CDR3 coding DNA: TGCAGCGTTGAAGGTCGAGAATTATCTGGGGCCAACGTCCTGACTTTC. Encoded protein: CSVEGRELSGANVLTF.

This clone was detected a few times. This chain links TRBV5-6 with TRBJ2-3; TRBD2 aligns across 12 bases. This CDR3 contains 16 residues. The junction had 7 bases not matched to a gene; V was cut back by 4 bases and J by 4 bases. The germline CDR1 and CDR2 sequences are SGHDT and YYEEEE. CDR3 nucleotide sequence: TGTGCCAGCAGCCTCCGGACTAGCGGGACCCCAGATACGCAGTATTTT. It is translated as CASSLRTSGTPDTQYF.

V gene TRBV4-3 combines with J gene TRBJ2-1, with D possibly being TRBD1 (6 bases). Trimming took 1 base from V and 3 from J, leaving 19 bases between them. Germline CDR1 reads LGHNA; CDR2 reads YSLEER. The CDR3 spans 18 residues. CDR3 sequence reads: CASSQAMTPGHNYNEQFF. The CDR3 DNA reads TGCGCCAGCAGCCAAGCCATGACACCGGGACACAACTACAATGAGCAGTTCTTC.